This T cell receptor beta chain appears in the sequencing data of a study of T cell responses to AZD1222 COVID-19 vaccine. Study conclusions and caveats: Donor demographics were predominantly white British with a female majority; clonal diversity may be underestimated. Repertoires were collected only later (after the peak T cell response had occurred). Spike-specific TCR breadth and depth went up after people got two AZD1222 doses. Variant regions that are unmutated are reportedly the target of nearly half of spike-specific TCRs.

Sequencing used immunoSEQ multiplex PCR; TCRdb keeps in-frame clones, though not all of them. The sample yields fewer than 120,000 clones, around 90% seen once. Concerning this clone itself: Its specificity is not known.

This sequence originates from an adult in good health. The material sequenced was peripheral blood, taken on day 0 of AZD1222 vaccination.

CDR3 region: CASRLVGASYEQYF. CDR3 nucleotide sequence: TGTGCAAGTCGCTTAGTCGGGGCTTCCTACGAGCAGTACTTC. The rearrangement links TRBV12-2 to TRBJ2-7. TRBV12-2 is marked as a pseudogene. The CDR3 runs to 14 residues.